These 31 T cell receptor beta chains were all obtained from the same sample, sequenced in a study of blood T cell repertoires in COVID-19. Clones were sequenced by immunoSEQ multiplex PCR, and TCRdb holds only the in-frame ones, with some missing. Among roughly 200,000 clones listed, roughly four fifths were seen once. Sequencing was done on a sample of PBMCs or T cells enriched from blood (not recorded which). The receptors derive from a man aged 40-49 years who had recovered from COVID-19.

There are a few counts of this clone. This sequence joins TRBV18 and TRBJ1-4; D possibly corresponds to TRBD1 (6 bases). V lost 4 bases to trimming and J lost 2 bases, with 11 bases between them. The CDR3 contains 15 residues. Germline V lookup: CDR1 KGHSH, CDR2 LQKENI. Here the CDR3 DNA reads TGTGCCAGCTCACTACAGGGTCTGACTAATGAAAAACTGTTTTTT. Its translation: CASSLQGLTNEKLFF.

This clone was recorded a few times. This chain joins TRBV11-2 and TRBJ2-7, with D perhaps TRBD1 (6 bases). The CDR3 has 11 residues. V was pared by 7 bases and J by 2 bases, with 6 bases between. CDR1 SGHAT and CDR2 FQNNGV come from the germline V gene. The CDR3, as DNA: TGTGCCAGCACAGGGGCCTACGAGCAGTACTTC. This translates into CASTGAYEQYF.

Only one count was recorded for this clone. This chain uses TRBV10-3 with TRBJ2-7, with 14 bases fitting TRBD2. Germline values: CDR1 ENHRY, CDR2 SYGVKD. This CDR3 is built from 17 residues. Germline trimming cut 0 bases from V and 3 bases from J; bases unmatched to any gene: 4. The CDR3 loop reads CAISESQGTSGSYEQYF. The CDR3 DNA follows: TGTGCCATCAGTGAGTCACAGGGGACTAGCGGGAGCTACGAGCAGTACTTC.

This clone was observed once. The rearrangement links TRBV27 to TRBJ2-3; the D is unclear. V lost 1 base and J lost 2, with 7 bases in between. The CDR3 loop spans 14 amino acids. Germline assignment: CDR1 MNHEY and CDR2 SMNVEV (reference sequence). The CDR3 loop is CASSLWATTDTQYF. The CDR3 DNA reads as TGTGCCAGCAGTTTATGGGCTACCACAGATACGCAGTATTTT.

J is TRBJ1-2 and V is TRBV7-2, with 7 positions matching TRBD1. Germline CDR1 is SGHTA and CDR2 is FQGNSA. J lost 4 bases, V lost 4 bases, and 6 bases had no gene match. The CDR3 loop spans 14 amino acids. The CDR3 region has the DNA TGTGCCAGCAGCTCTAACAGGGGACTCTATGGCTACACCTTC. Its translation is CASSSNRGLYGYTF.

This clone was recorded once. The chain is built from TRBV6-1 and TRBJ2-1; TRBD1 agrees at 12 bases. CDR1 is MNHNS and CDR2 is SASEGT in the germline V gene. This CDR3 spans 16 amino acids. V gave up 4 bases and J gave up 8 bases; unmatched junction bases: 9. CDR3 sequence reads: CASSAVPGQGADEQFF. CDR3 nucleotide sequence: TGTGCCAGCAGTGCGGTCCCGGGACAGGGGGCAGATGAGCAGTTCTTC.

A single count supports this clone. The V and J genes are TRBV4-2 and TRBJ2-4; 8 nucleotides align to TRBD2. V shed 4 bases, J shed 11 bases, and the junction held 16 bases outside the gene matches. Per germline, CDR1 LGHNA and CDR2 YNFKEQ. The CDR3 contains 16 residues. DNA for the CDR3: TGTGCCAGCAGCCGAGGGCCGGGACTAGAAGTAGAGGTTCAGTACTTC. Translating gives CASSRGPGLEVEVQYF.

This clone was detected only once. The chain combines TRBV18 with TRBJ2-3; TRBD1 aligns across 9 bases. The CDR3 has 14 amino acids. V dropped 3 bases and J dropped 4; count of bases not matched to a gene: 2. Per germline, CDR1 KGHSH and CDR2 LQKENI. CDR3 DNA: TGTGCCAGCTCACCGGGGACAGGGCCAGATACGCAGTATTTT. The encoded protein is CASSPGTGPDTQYF.

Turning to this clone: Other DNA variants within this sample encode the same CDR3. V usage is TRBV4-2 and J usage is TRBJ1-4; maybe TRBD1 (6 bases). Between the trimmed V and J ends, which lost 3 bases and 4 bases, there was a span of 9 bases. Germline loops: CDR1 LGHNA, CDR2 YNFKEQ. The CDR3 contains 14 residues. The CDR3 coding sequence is TGTGCCAGCAGCCAGATGGGACATAATGAAAAACTGTTTTTT. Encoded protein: CASSQMGHNEKLFF.

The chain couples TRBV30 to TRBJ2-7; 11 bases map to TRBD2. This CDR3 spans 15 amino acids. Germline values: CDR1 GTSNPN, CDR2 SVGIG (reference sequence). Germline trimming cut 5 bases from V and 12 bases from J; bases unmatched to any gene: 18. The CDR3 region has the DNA TGTGCCTGGTCGCCCCTCCCGGGACTAGCGGAATACACGTACTTC. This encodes CAWSPLPGLAEYTYF.

The DNA of the CDR3 is TGTGCCAGCAGTGACTCGGGGGCAAGTGGGGAGACCCAGTACTTC. Translating it yields CASSDSGASGETQYF. J is TRBJ2-5 and V is TRBV6-4; the D gene is possibly TRBD1 (6 bases). Deletions cut 0 bases from V and 5 bases from J, with 13 bases between. The CDR3 is made up of 15 amino acids. CDR1 is MRHNA and CDR2 is SNTAGT in the germline V gene.

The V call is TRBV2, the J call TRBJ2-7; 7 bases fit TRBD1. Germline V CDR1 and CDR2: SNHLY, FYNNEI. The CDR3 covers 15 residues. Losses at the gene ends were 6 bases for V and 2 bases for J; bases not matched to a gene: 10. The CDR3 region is CASRRQRGPAYEQYF. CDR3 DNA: TGTGCCAGCAGGCGCCAGAGGGGGCCCGCCTACGAGCAGTACTTC. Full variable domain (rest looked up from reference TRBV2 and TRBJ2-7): EPEVTQTPSHQVTQMGQEVILRCVPISNHLYFYWYRQILGQKVEFLVSFYNNEISEKSEIFDDQFSVERPDGSNFTLKIRSTKLEDSAMYFCASRRQRGPAYEQYFGPGTRLTVT.

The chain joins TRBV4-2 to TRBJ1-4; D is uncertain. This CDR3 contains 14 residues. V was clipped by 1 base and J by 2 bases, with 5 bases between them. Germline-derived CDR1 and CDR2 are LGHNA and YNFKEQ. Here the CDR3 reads CASSQVQTNEKLFF. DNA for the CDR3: TGTGCCAGCAGCCAAGTCCAGACTAATGAAAAACTGTTTTTT.

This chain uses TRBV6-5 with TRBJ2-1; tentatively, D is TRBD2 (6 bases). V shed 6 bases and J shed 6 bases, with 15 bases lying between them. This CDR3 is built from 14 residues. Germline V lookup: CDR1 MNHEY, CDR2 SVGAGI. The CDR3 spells CASRTPGLSNEQFF. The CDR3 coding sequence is TGTGCCAGCAGGACCCCGGGACTCAGCAATGAGCAGTTCTTC.

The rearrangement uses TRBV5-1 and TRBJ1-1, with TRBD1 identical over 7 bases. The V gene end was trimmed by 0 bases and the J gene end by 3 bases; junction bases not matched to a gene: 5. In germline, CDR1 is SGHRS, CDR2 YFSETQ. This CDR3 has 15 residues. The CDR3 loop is CASSLDGRGDTEAFF. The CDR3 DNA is TGCGCCAGCAGCTTGGATGGCAGGGGGGACACTGAAGCTTTCTTT.

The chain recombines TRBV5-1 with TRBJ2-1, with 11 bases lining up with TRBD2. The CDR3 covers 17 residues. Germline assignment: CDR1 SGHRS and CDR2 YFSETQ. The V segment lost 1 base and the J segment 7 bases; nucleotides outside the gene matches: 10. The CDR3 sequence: CASSLYPFTSGSNEQFF. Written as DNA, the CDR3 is TGCGCCAGCAGCTTGTACCCCTTTACTAGCGGGAGTAATGAGCAGTTCTTC. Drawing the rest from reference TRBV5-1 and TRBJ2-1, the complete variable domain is KAGVTQTPRYLIKTRGQQVTLSCSPISGHRSVSWYQQTPGQGLQFLFEYFSETQRNKGNFPGRFSGRQFSNSRSEMNVSTLELGDSALYLCASSLYPFTSGSNEQFFGPGTRLTVL.

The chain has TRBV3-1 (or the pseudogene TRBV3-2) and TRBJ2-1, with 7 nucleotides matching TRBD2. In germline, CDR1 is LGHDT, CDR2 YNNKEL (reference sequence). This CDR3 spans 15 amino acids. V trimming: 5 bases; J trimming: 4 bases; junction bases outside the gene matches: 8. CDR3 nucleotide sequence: TGTGCCAGCAGCGTTGGCGCGGGAGCGTACAATGAGCAGTTCTTC. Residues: CASSVGAGAYNEQFF.

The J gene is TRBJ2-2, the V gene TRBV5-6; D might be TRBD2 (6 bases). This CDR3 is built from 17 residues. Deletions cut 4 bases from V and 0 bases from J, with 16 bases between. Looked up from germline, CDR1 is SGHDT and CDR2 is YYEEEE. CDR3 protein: CASSRRGGRANTGELFF. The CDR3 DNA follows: TGTGCCAGCAGCAGGCGGGGTGGACGCGCGAACACCGGGGAGCTGTTTTTT.

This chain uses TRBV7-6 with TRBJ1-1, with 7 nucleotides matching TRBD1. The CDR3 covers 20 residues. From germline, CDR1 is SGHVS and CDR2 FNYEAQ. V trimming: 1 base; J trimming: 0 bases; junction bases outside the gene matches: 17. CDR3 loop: CASSLVSRGQLSVLNTEAFF. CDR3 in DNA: TGTGCCAGCAGCTTAGTGTCAAGGGGGCAACTATCAGTCTTGAACACTGAAGCTTTCTTT.

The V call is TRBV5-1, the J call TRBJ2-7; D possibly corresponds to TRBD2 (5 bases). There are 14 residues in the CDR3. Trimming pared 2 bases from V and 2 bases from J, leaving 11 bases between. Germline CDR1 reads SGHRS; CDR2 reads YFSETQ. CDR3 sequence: CASSFEAGPYEQYF. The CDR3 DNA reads TGCGCCAGCAGCTTTGAGGCGGGCCCCTACGAGCAGTACTTC.

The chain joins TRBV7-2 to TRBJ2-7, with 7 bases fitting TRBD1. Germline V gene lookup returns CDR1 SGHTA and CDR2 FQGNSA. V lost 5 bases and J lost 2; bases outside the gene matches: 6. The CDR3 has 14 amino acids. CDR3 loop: CASSPGQLAYEQYV. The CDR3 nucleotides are TGTGCCAGCAGCCCGGGACAGTTAGCCTACGAGCAGTACGTC.

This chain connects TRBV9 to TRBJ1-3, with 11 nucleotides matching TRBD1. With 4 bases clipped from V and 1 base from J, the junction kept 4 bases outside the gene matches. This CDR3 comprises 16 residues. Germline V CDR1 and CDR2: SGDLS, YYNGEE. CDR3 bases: TGTGCCAGCAGCCCTGGACAGGGGGCTTCTGGAAACACCATATATTTT. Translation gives CASSPGQGASGNTIYF.

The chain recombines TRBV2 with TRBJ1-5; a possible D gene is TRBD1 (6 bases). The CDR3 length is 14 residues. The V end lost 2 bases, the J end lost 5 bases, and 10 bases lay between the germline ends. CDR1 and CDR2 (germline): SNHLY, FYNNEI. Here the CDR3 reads CASSENRVDQPQHF. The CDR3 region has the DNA TGTGCCAGCAGTGAAAACAGGGTGGATCAGCCCCAGCATTTT. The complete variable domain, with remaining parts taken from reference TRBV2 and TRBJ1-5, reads EPEVTQTPSHQVTQMGQEVILRCVPISNHLYFYWYRQILGQKVEFLVSFYNNEISEKSEIFDDQFSVERPDGSNFTLKIRSTKLEDSAMYFCASSENRVDQPQHFGDGTRLSIL.

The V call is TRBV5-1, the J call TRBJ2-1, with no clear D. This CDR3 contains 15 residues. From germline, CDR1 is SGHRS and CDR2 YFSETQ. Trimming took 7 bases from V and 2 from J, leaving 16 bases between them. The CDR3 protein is CASSRLTPTYNEQFF. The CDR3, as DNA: TGCGCCAGCTCGAGGCTTACCCCTACCTACAATGAGCAGTTCTTC.

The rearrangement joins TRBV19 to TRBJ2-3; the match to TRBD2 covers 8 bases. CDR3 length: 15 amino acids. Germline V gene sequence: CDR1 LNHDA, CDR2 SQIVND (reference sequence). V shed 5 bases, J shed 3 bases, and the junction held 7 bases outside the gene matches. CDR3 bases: TGTGCCAGTAGTTTCGGGACTAGGAGTACAGATACGCAGTATTTT. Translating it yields CASSFGTRSTDTQYF.

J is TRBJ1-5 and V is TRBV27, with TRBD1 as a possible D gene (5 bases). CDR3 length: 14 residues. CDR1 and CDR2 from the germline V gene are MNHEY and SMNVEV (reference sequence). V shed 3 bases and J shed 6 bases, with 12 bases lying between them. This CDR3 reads CASSFSGFVQPQHF. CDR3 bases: TGTGCCAGCAGTTTTTCAGGGTTTGTTCAGCCCCAGCATTTT.

The CDR3 protein is CASSPQGTSGTDTQYF. The CDR3 DNA reads as TGCGCCAGCAGCCCCCAGGGGACTAGCGGCACAGATACGCAGTATTTT. The chain recombines TRBV5-1 with TRBJ2-3, with TRBD2 matching over 10 bases. From germline, CDR1 is SGHRS and CDR2 YFSETQ. Losses at the gene ends were 4 bases for V and 1 base for J; bases not matched to a gene: 6. The CDR3 totals 16 residues.

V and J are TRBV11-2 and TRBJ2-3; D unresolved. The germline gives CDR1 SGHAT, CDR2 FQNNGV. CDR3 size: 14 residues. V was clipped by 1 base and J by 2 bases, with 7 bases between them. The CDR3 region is CASSLGLSTDTQYF. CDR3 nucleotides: TGTGCCAGCAGCTTAGGTCTGTCCACAGATACGCAGTATTTT.

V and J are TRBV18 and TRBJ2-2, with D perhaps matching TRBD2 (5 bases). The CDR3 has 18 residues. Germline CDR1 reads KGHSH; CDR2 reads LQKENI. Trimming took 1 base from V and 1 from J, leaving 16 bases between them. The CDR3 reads CASSPRGRGRGNTGELFF. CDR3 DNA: TGTGCCAGCTCACCACGGGGTCGAGGGCGTGGGAACACCGGGGAGCTGTTTTTT.

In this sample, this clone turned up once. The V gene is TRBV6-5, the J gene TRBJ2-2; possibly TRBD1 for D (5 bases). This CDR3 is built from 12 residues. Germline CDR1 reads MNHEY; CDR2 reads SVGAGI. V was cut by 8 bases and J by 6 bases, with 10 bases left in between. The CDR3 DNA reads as TGTGCCAGCGGCAGGGTTGCCGGGGAGCTGTTTTTT. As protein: CASGRVAGELFF.

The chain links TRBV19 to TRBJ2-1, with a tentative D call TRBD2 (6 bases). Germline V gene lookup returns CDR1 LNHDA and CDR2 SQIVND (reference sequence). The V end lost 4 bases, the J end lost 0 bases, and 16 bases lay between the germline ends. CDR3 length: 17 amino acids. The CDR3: CASSTQHAGSSYNEQFF. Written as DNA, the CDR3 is TGTGCCAGTAGTACCCAACATGCGGGGAGCTCCTACAATGAGCAGTTCTTC.